The 10 T cell receptor beta chains in this list originate from one sample, sequenced in a study of OX40 agonist ivuxolimab in advanced cancers. The library was generated by the immunoSEQ multiplex PCR assay. Imported from immuneACCESS, the table was reduced by TCRdb to in-frame sequences with V and J called. These copies leave out some clones; in studies compared against another copy, an unresolved V gene accounts for under half, and the cause of the remainder is not known. The sample table holds 15,000 to 20,000 clones, of which approximately 85% were seen once. Approximately 60% of the sample lies in the top ten. The specimen was CD4+ or CD8+ T cells sorted from blood, collected in a trial of the OX40 agonist ivuxolimab. These receptors all come from an adult with an advanced solid tumor such as melanoma, head and neck, liver or kidney cancer.

V usage is TRBV6-1 and J usage is TRBJ2-7; no clear D gene. Germline V gene data show CDR1 as MNHNS and CDR2 as SASEGT. V lost 10 bases and J 0 bases, leaving 10 bases between the germline ends. The CDR3 is 12 amino acids. CDR3 bases: TGTGCCACCGGACGGAACTCCTACGAGCAGTACTTC. This translates into CATGRNSYEQYF.

The genes are TRBV30 and TRBJ2-1, with TRBD2 matching 7 bases. This CDR3 has 14 residues. Germline assignment: CDR1 GTSNPN and CDR2 SVGIG (reference sequence). The J segment lost 6 bases and the V segment lost 5 bases, leaving 10 bases of the junction unmatched. The DNA for the CDR3 is TGTGCCTGGGATGAGGGAGGGCCGGGCAATGAGCAGTTCTTC. Its translation is CAWDEGGPGNEQFF.

Only a few counts were recorded for this clone. This chain connects TRBV7-2 to TRBJ1-5, with 8 bases that match TRBD1. Trimming removed 5 bases from V and 3 bases from J; junction bases left unmatched: 3. Germline loops: CDR1 SGHTA, CDR2 FQGNSA. This CDR3 has 14 residues. CDR3 sequence: CASSPRGPNQPQHF. DNA of the CDR3: TGTGCCAGCAGCCCCAGGGGGCCCAATCAGCCCCAGCATTTT.

This chain connects TRBV27 to TRBJ2-7, with TRBD1 identical over 8 bases. The CDR3 runs to 14 residues. After removal of 7 bases from V and 2 bases from J, the junction contained 7 bases not matched to a gene. CDR1 is MNHEY, CDR2 SMNVEV, per germline (reference sequence). DNA for the CDR3: TGTGCCAGCACCCCGGACAGGGAGACCTACGAGCAGTACTTC. It is translated as CASTPDRETYEQYF.

This clone came up once. The gene calls are TRBV28 and TRBJ2-7; 8 bases are shared with TRBD1. The trim removed 3 bases at V and 6 bases at J, leaving 7 bases unmatched. CDR3 size: 14 residues. The germline CDR1 and CDR2 sequences are MDHEN and SYDVKM. The chain's CDR3 is CASSFMTGEVEQYF. Written as DNA, the CDR3 is TGTGCCAGCAGTTTCATGACAGGGGAGGTCGAGCAGTACTTC.

A few counts support this clone. V is TRBV27 and J is TRBJ2-3; 7 positions match TRBD2. The germline V gene has CDR1 MNHEY and CDR2 SMNVEV (reference sequence). The V segment lost 4 bases and the J segment 1 base; nucleotides outside the gene matches: 5. CDR3 length: 15 residues. The CDR3 nucleotides read TGTGCCAGCAGTTCGCGAACTAGCGGCACAGATACGCAGTATTTT. Residues: CASSSRTSGTDTQYF.

The V call is TRBV5-5, the J call TRBJ1-5; no reliable D call. There are 17 residues in the CDR3. Between the trimmed V and J ends, which lost 5 bases and 4 bases, there was a span of 22 bases. Germline V CDR1 and CDR2: SGHKS, YYEKEE (reference sequence). The CDR3 nucleotides read TGTGCCAGCAGTTCCCACGCGGCTCAACGAGGGAATCAGCCCCAGCATTTT. Translation: CASSSHAAQRGNQPQHF.

This chain connects TRBV7-9 to TRBJ1-4, with D hard to call. V lost 1 base and J 8 bases, leaving 5 bases between the germline ends. Germline values: CDR1 SEHNR, CDR2 FQNEAQ (reference sequence). The CDR3 loop spans 12 amino acids. The CDR3 loop reads CASSLEVEKLFF. CDR3 sequence (DNA): TGTGCCAGCAGCTTAGAGGTGGAAAAACTGTTTTTT.

The CDR3 nucleotides read TGTGCCACCAGCAGAGTCCCGGACAATGAGCAGTTCTTC. It yields the protein CATSRVPDNEQFF. The chain is built from TRBV15 and TRBJ2-1; D gene unclear. Trimming pared 1 base from V and 5 bases from J, leaving 6 bases between. The CDR3 runs to 13 residues. CDR1 and CDR2 from the germline V gene are LNHNV and YYDKDF (reference sequence).

This clone was recorded a few times. The chain combines TRBV15 with TRBJ2-4; 10 bases are shared with TRBD1. Germline-derived CDR1 and CDR2 are LNHNV and YYDKDF (reference sequence). V was pared by 3 bases and J by 4 bases, with 0 bases of the junction left unmatched. The CDR3 loop spans 14 amino acids. CDR3 protein: CATSRDRGKNIQYF. In DNA, the CDR3 is TGTGCCACCAGCAGGGACAGGGGGAAAAACATTCAGTACTTC.